Presented here are 26 T cell receptor beta chains from one specimen sequenced in a study of T cell changes during pregnancy in multiple sclerosis. Some clones are missing from TCRdb's copy, which holds only in-frame ones; the method was immunoSEQ multiplex PCR. This sample has approximately 46,000 clones, with about 91% found just once. The sequences come from CD8+ T cells from peripheral blood mononuclear cells, collected after pregnancy. The receptors were gathered from a female donor with multiple sclerosis, enrolled in a pregnancy study.

The gene calls are TRBV27 and TRBJ1-2; 8 nucleotides align to TRBD1. The trim removed 5 bases at V and 5 bases at J, leaving 4 bases unmatched. Per germline, CDR1 MNHEY and CDR2 SMNVEV (reference sequence). The CDR3 runs 13 residues. CDR3 nucleotide sequence: TGTGCCAGCAGTCGACAGGGGAGTTATGGCTACACCTTC. The encoded protein is CASSRQGSYGYTF.

This chain joins TRBV28 and TRBJ2-1, with 10 bases lining up with TRBD2. Germline CDR1 reads MDHEN; CDR2 reads SYDVKM. The CDR3 is made up of 12 amino acids. With 5 bases clipped from V and 16 bases from J, the junction kept 8 bases outside the gene matches. CDR3 sequence reads: CASSPLAGAGFF. Written as DNA, the CDR3 is TGTGCCAGCAGTCCCCTAGCGGGAGCAGGCTTCTTC.

The chain employs TRBV5-1 and TRBJ2-1; 7 bases are a match to TRBD1. CDR1 and CDR2 (germline): SGHRS, YFSETQ. Trimming removed 2 bases from V and 2 bases from J; junction bases left unmatched: 4. CDR3 length equals 15 residues. CDR3 DNA: TGCGCCAGCAGCTTCTCAGGGGGAGCCTACAATGAGCAGTTCTTC. This encodes CASSFSGGAYNEQFF.

V usage is TRBV6-6 and J usage is TRBJ1-5, with D possibly matching TRBD1 (5 bases). Germline V CDR1 and CDR2: MNHNY, SVGAGI (reference sequence). Between the trimmed V and J ends, which lost 6 bases and 4 bases, there was a span of 16 bases. The CDR3 totals 15 residues. The CDR3 sequence: CASSISLEGNQPQHF. The CDR3 nucleotides are TGTGCCAGCAGCATCTCATTGGAGGGGAATCAGCCCCAGCATTTT.

The chain joins TRBV7-9 to TRBJ1-4; D is undetermined. V was pared by 1 base and J by 4 bases, with 10 bases between. Per germline, CDR1 SEHNR and CDR2 FQNEAQ (reference sequence). This CDR3 is 15 amino acids long. The chain's CDR3 is CASSLVRGGNEKLFF. DNA for the CDR3: TGTGCCAGCAGCTTAGTACGGGGAGGTAATGAAAAACTGTTTTTT.

V gene TRBV7-2 combines with J gene TRBJ2-7; the match to TRBD2 covers 7 bases. Losses at the gene ends were 2 bases for V and 6 bases for J; bases not matched to a gene: 19. The CDR3 length is 18 residues. Germline CDR1 is SGHTA and CDR2 is FQGNSA. The CDR3 DNA reads TGTGCCAGCAGCTTAACTATGCGGGAGATTCACGGGCGAGGCGAGCAGTACTTC. Translating gives CASSLTMREIHGRGEQYF.

Written as DNA, the CDR3 is TGTGCCAGCAGCTTAGGCAGGGCTGAAGGCTACACCTTC. This sequence encodes CASSLGRAEGYTF. V usage is TRBV7-9 and J usage is TRBJ1-2, with D possibly matching TRBD1 (5 bases). The V gene's germline CDR1 is SEHNR and CDR2 FQNEAQ (reference sequence). This CDR3 spans 13 amino acids. Trimming removed 1 base at V and 8 bases at J, with 11 bases between.

V and J are TRBV5-6 and TRBJ2-1; 11 nucleotides agree with TRBD2. Germline CDR1 reads SGHDT; CDR2 reads YYEEEE. V lost 0 bases to trimming and J lost 9 bases; unmatched junction nucleotides: 11. The CDR3 totals 17 residues. CDR3 coding DNA: TGTGCCAGCAGCTTGGCAGTCCTAGCGGGGGGCCCAGGTGAGCAGTTCTTC. This encodes CASSLAVLAGGPGEQFF.

The V gene is TRBV6-1, the J gene TRBJ1-2; unclear D gene. This CDR3 spans 10 amino acids. Germline V gene lookup returns CDR1 MNHNS and CDR2 SASEGT. Trimming took off 5 bases at V and 7 bases at J, with 5 bases between the two ends. The CDR3 nucleotides read TGTGCCAGCAGTCTTGTTGGCTACACCTTC. It specifies CASSLVGYTF.

The chain is built from TRBV7-3 and TRBJ2-4; 8 nucleotides line up with TRBD1. The trim removed 1 base at V and 5 bases at J, leaving 4 bases unmatched. Germline V gene sequence: CDR1 SGHTA, CDR2 FQGTGA. This CDR3 comprises 15 residues. CDR3 in amino acids: CASSLRPDRENIQYF. The CDR3 DNA sequence: TGTGCCAGCAGCTTAAGGCCGGACAGGGAAAACATTCAGTACTTC.

The chain joins TRBV19 to TRBJ1-1; D might be TRBD1 (6 bases). Germline values: CDR1 LNHDA, CDR2 SQIVND (reference sequence). Between the trimmed V and J ends, which lost 10 bases and 1 base, there was a span of 10 bases. This CDR3 has 12 residues. The CDR3 sequence: CATRTANTEAFF. The CDR3 nucleotides are TGTGCCACCCGGACAGCGAACACTGAAGCTTTCTTT.

This clone was observed a handful of times. J is TRBJ1-1 and V is TRBV13, with D unresolved. Trimming removed 5 bases from V and 4 bases from J, with 2 bases in between. Germline V CDR1 and CDR2: PRHDT, FYEKMQ (reference sequence). The CDR3 extends over 10 amino acids. DNA for the CDR3: TGTGCCAGCAGCCTCACTGAAGCTTTCTTT. It specifies CASSLTEAFF.

The chain has TRBV5-8 and TRBJ2-1; D perhaps matches TRBD1 (5 bases). V lost 1 base, J lost 4 bases, and 15 bases lay in between. CDR1 SGHTS and CDR2 YDEGEE come from the germline V gene. This CDR3 has 16 amino acids. In nucleotides, the CDR3 is TGTGCCAGCAGCTTGCAGGGCGGTCAGCCTTACAATGAGCAGTTCTTC. Its protein product is CASSLQGGQPYNEQFF.

The V and J genes are TRBV2 and TRBJ1-1, with TRBD1 matching over 9 bases. V shed 8 bases and J 6 bases; nucleotides not matched to a gene: 4. The germline gives CDR1 SNHLY, CDR2 FYNNEI. The CDR3 has 12 amino acids. The chain's CDR3 is CASVGQGPEAFF. The CDR3 DNA reads TGTGCCAGCGTTGGACAGGGGCCTGAAGCTTTCTTT. The whole variable domain, remainder taken from reference TRBV2 and TRBJ1-1, is EPEVTQTPSHQVTQMGQEVILRCVPISNHLYFYWYRQILGQKVEFLVSFYNNEISEKSEIFDDQFSVERPDGSNFTLKIRSTKLEDSAMYFCASVGQGPEAFFGQGTRLTVV.

J is TRBJ2-1 and V is TRBV11-3; the match to TRBD2 covers 8 bases. V was clipped by 4 bases and J by 7 bases; unmatched bases: 3. CDR1 and CDR2 (germline): SGHNT, YENEEA. This CDR3 comprises 13 residues. The CDR3 nucleotides are TGTGCCAGCAGCTCGGGACTAGGGAATGAGCAGTTCTTC. This codes for CASSSGLGNEQFF.

This sequence joins TRBV6-5 and TRBJ2-1, with TRBD2 matching over 8 bases. This CDR3 spans 15 amino acids. CDR1 and CDR2 (germline): MNHEY, SVGAGI. V lost 5 bases to trimming and J lost 0 bases; unmatched junction nucleotides: 3. The CDR3 nucleotides are TGTGCCAGCAGTCCCAGCGGGAGCTCCTACAATGAGCAGTTCTTC. It yields the protein CASSPSGSSYNEQFF.

CDR3 in amino acids: CASMGEVGGRQPQHF. The CDR3 bases are TGTGCCAGCATGGGGGAAGTAGGGGGCCGGCAGCCCCAGCATTTT. This rearrangement joins TRBV2 to TRBJ1-5, with TRBD1 matching over 7 bases. V was clipped by 7 bases and J by 7 bases; unmatched bases: 13. This CDR3 is 15 amino acids long. Germline V gene lookup returns CDR1 SNHLY and CDR2 FYNNEI.

This clone has a count of ten or more. The chain uses TRBV19 and TRBJ1-6; a possible D gene is TRBD1 (5 bases). V lost 10 bases, J lost 0 bases, and 13 bases lay in between. The CDR3 is 15 residues long. CDR1 is LNHDA, CDR2 SQIVND, per germline (reference sequence). In nucleotides, the CDR3 is TGTGCCACCCGACAGAAATCCTCCTATAATTCACCCCTCCACTTT. Translating it yields CATRQKSSYNSPLHF.

This chain joins TRBV7-9 and TRBJ2-7; 11 bases align to TRBD2. The CDR3 has 14 residues. V shed 5 bases, J shed 2 bases, and the junction held 2 bases outside the gene matches. Germline V CDR1 and CDR2: SEHNR, FQNEAQ (reference sequence). CDR3 sequence: CASSPSGGPYEQYF. In DNA, the CDR3 is TGTGCCAGCAGCCCTAGCGGGGGGCCCTACGAGCAGTACTTC. The full variable domain, rest sourced from reference TRBV7-9 and TRBJ2-7, is DTGVSQNPRHKITKRGQNVTFRCDPISEHNRLYWYRQTLGQGPEFLTYFQNEAQLEKSRLLSDRFSAERPKGSFSTLEIQRTEQGDSAMYLCASSPSGGPYEQYFGPGTRLTVT.

The chain uses TRBV6-5 and TRBJ1-1, with 8 bases identical to TRBD1. The germline V gene has CDR1 MNHEY and CDR2 SVGAGI. This CDR3 has 14 residues. V shed 9 bases and J 2 bases; nucleotides not matched to a gene: 8. The CDR3, as DNA: TGTGCCAGTAAATTACAGGGGGTAAACACTGAAGCTTTCTTT. Its protein product is CASKLQGVNTEAFF.

V is TRBV4-3 and J is TRBJ1-1; tentative D call: TRBD1 (5 bases). Germline CDR1 reads LGHNA; CDR2 reads YSLEER. The V and J ends lost 1 base and 2 bases respectively, with 8 bases between them. This CDR3 is built from 14 residues. CDR3 loop: CASSQGQGNTEAFF. CDR3 in DNA: TGCGCCAGCAGCCAAGGGCAGGGTAACACTGAAGCTTTCTTT.

The V call is TRBV6-5, the J call TRBJ2-2, with D unresolved. The CDR3 covers 13 residues. Germline V gene sequence: CDR1 MNHEY, CDR2 SVGAGI. V was shortened by 4 bases and J by 1 base, with 4 bases between the two germline ends. The DNA for the CDR3 is TGTGCCAGCAGTTCGGTGAACACCGGGGAGCTGTTTTTT. Its protein is CASSSVNTGELFF.

This chain connects TRBV4-1 to TRBJ2-2, with TRBD2 identical over 10 bases. There are 16 residues in the CDR3. Germline CDR1 is MGHRA and CDR2 is YSYEKL. The V segment lost 4 bases and the J segment 2 bases; nucleotides outside the gene matches: 4. This chain's CDR3 is CASSPTSGANTGELFF. CDR3 DNA sequence: TGCGCCAGCAGCCCCACTAGCGGGGCAAACACCGGGGAGCTGTTTTTT.

This chain uses TRBV4-1 with TRBJ1-3; 7 nucleotides align to TRBD1. CDR3 length: 18 amino acids. J gave up 0 bases and V 1 base, and 9 bases lay outside the gene matches. The V gene's germline CDR1 is MGHRA and CDR2 YSYEKL. The chain's CDR3 is CASSQVLSGGHSGNTIYF. The CDR3 DNA reads TGCGCCAGCAGCCAAGTATTATCAGGGGGGCACTCTGGAAACACCATATATTTT.

V usage is TRBV25-1 and J usage is TRBJ1-1; a possible D gene is TRBD1 (6 bases). The CDR3 covers 15 residues. V was clipped by 8 bases and J by 0 bases, with 16 bases between them. CDR1 is MGHDK, CDR2 SYGVNS, per germline. Here the CDR3 reads CASGPDSTMNTEAFF. The DNA for the CDR3 is TGTGCCAGCGGGCCGGACAGCACCATGAACACTGAAGCTTTCTTT.

This chain uses TRBV2 with TRBJ2-5; D possibly corresponds to TRBD2 (5 bases). This CDR3 spans 13 amino acids. The germline CDR1 and CDR2 sequences are SNHLY and FYNNEI. V lost 8 bases and J 5 bases, leaving 15 bases between the germline ends. The CDR3 sequence: CASLPGLEETQYF. CDR3 sequence (DNA): TGTGCCAGCCTGCCCGGACTGGAGGAGACCCAGTACTTC.